This T cell receptor beta chain appears in the sequencing data of a study of identical twins. J lost 6 bases, V lost 6 bases, and 17 bases had no gene match. CDR3 length equals 16 residues. There were only healthy Caucasians among the donors. Unique molecular identifiers were in the cDNA, with template-switch universal primer binding. MiXCR, applied by TCRdb to the 5' RACE reads, yields one record per CDR3 protein. The sample lists some 1,700,000 distinct CDR3 sequences; about 32% were seen once. The TCR originated in a newborn girl in good health. The specimen sequenced was cord blood. The genes are TRBV12-3 or TRBV12-4 and TRBJ2-7, with 7 positions matching TRBD2. As DNA, the CDR3 is TGTGCCAGCAGCGGGGGACTATCGGGACTCATTCCCGAGCAGTACTTC. Translation gives CASSGGLSGLIPEQYF.